These 8 T cell receptor beta chains were sequenced from one sample in a study of shared clonotypes between healthy human individuals. Sequenced by immunoSEQ multiplex PCR; TCRdb stores in-frame clones only, minus some. The data hold approximately 2.3 million clones, with 80% to 95% observed a single time. Sequencing used naive CD4+ T cells from PBMCs. The subset denotes: CD45RA+ positively selected. The receptors here all came from a man between 18 and 29 years old in good health. Some clones in this sample may be carry-over from other donors' samples.

The J gene is TRBJ1-5, the V gene TRBV28, with unresolved D. The CDR3 has 14 amino acids. Germline values: CDR1 MDHEN, CDR2 SYDVKM. With 0 bases removed from V and 9 bases from J, the gap between germline ends came to 12 bases. Here the CDR3 reads CASSLWRVPTPQHF. The CDR3 DNA is TGTGCCAGCAGTTTATGGCGGGTCCCCACGCCCCAGCATTTT.

The rearrangement joins TRBV15 to TRBJ1-5, with 7 bases fitting TRBD1. J gave up 7 bases and V 5 bases, and 17 bases lay outside the gene matches. The germline V gene has CDR1 LNHNV and CDR2 YYDKDF (reference sequence). CDR3 size: 17 residues. CDR3 coding DNA: TGTGCCACCAGCCTCCGAACCCCCCGACAGGGCGAACAGCCCCAGCATTTT. Its protein product is CATSLRTPRQGEQPQHF. Complete variable domain (other parts from reference TRBV15 and TRBJ1-5): DAMVIQNPRYQVTQFGKPVTLSCSQTLNHNVMYWYQQKSSQAPKLLFHYYDKDFNNEADTPDNFQSRRPNTSFCFLDIRSPGLGDTAMYLCATSLRTPRQGEQPQHFGDGTRLSIL.

The J gene is TRBJ2-2, the V gene TRBV7-2; a possible D gene is TRBD2 (6 bases). CDR1 is SGHTA, CDR2 FQGNSA, per germline. V was trimmed by 3 bases and J by 4 bases, leaving 12 bases between them. The CDR3 is made up of 15 amino acids. CDR3 DNA: TGTGCCAGCAGCTTGCTAGCGTACTCCACCGGGGAGCTGTTTTTT. Protein product: CASSLLAYSTGELFF.

V and J are TRBV6-1 and TRBJ1-2, with a weak D call TRBD1 (6 bases). This CDR3 region has 13 residues. Germline V gene sequence: CDR1 MNHNS, CDR2 SASEGT. The ends were cut back, 7 bases at V and 6 bases at J, with 15 bases in the middle. CDR3 loop: CASTPWDTNGYTF. The CDR3 DNA sequence: TGTGCCAGCACCCCCTGGGACACGAATGGCTACACCTTC.

This rearrangement joins TRBV5-4 to TRBJ2-5, with D possibly matching TRBD1 (6 bases). Germline V lookup: CDR1 SGHNT, CDR2 YYREEE (reference sequence). The CDR3 totals 15 residues. Trimming removed 0 bases at V and 2 bases at J, with 11 bases between. For the CDR3, the DNA is TGTGCCAGCAGCTTGGATCTTGGGACACAAGAGACCCAGTACTTC. Protein product: CASSLDLGTQETQYF. Together with reference TRBV5-4 and TRBJ2-5, the CDR3 gives the full variable domain: ETGVTQSPTHLIKTRGQQVTLRCSSQSGHNTVSWYQQALGQGPQFIFQYYREEENGRGNFPPRFSGLQFPNYSSELNVNALELDDSALYLCASSLDLGTQETQYFGPGTRLLVL.

A note on this clone: The identical CDR3 is also encoded by other nucleotide sequences in the sample. V usage is TRBV30 and J usage is TRBJ1-5, with D perhaps matching TRBD1 (5 bases). This CDR3 has 14 amino acids. Per germline, CDR1 GTSNPN and CDR2 SVGIG (reference sequence). V lost 1 base and J 4 bases, leaving 11 bases between the germline ends. The CDR3 is CAWSAGTGNQPQHF. Written as DNA, the CDR3 is TGTGCCTGGAGTGCTGGGACGGGGAATCAGCCCCAGCATTTT.

The CDR3 DNA reads TGCGCCAGCAGCTTGGAACTAGCGGGGGACCCGTGGGGGGAGCTGTTTTTT. Its translation is CASSLELAGDPWGELFF. The chain combines TRBV5-1 with TRBJ2-2, with 11 bases fitting TRBD2. V lost 0 bases and J lost 8; bases outside the gene matches: 9. Germline V CDR1 and CDR2: SGHRS, YFSETQ. The CDR3 totals 17 residues. The entire variable domain, with the rest obtained from reference TRBV5-1 and TRBJ2-2, is as follows: KAGVTQTPRYLIKTRGQQVTLSCSPISGHRSVSWYQQTPGQGLQFLFEYFSETQRNKGNFPGRFSGRQFSNSRSEMNVSTLELGDSALYLCASSLELAGDPWGELFFGEGSRLTVL.

This sequence joins TRBV5-1 and TRBJ2-5; D might be TRBD2 (6 bases). Trimming took off 0 bases at V and 5 bases at J, with 14 bases between the two ends. The CDR3 is 15 residues long. The germline gives CDR1 SGHRS, CDR2 YFSETQ. This CDR3 reads CASSLEEGLRETQYF. In nucleotides, the CDR3 is TGCGCCAGCAGCTTGGAAGAGGGACTGAGGGAGACCCAGTACTTC.